This T cell receptor beta chain was found in a study of monozygotic twins with inflammatory bowel disease. Findings and limits, study-wide: Researchers reported no repertoire similarity difference between concordant and discordant twins, possibly from limited power.

Germline V lookup: CDR1 DFQATT, CDR2 SNEGSKA (reference sequence). This CDR3 is built from 14 residues. TCRdb re-called the 5' RACE reads and shows each CDR3 protein once, DNA omitted. Its table records fewer than 350,000 distinct CDR3 sequences. Worth noting for this clonotype: Its antigen remains unidentified.

The sequence was collected from a human donor with ulcerative colitis or Crohn's disease, or a healthy co-twin of an affected twin (not recorded which). Sequencing used blood. V usage is TRBV20-1 and J usage is TRBJ2-4. The CDR3: CSGRDGFSKNIQYF.